Below are 18 T cell receptor beta chains sequenced from a single sample in a study of vaccination and CD4 T cells after COVID-19. The antigens of these receptors remain unknown. Treatment here: roughly 11-day PBMC culture with coronavirus spike peptide pools or control peptides (ViraFEST assay). CD4+ T cells that had been cultured provided DNA sequenced with the Oncomine TCR Beta short-read assay. Each CDR3 protein is one row after TCRdb ran MiXCR on the PCR reads. The sample gives about 14,000 distinct CDR3 sequences, approximately 60% of which show up once; over 13% is in the top ten. Sample: CD4+ T cells from blood, cultured in vitro. The receptors were sampled from a human donor who had recovered from COVID-19.

This clonotype was found a few times. The CDR3 DNA sequence: TGTGCCAGCAGCCTCAACAACTTGGATACGCAGTATTTT. Translating it yields CASSLNNLDTQYF. The J gene is TRBJ2-3, the V gene TRBV11-3; no firm D call. CDR1 is SGHNT and CDR2 is YENEEA in the germline V gene. CDR3 length: 13 residues. The V end was cut by 5 bases, the J end by 6 bases, with 12 bases between.

V and J are TRBV7-2 and TRBJ2-5; 15 nucleotides match TRBD2. CDR1 is SGHTA and CDR2 is FQGNSA in the germline V gene. V lost 4 bases and J lost 4; bases outside the gene matches: 4. There are 16 residues in the CDR3. CDR3 residues: CASSSGLAGGGETQYF. CDR3 sequence (DNA): TGTGCCAGCAGCTCAGGACTAGCGGGAGGGGGAGAGACCCAGTACTTC.

The sample holds a few counts of this clonotype. The chain joins TRBV20-1 to TRBJ2-7; TRBD2 might be the D (7 bases). V was pared by 5 bases and J by 2 bases, with 19 bases between. This CDR3 contains 15 residues. Germline lookup yields CDR1 DFQATT and CDR2 SNEGSKA (reference sequence). Written as DNA, the CDR3 is TGCAGTGCTGGGACATGGGCTAGCGGAGCCTACGAGCAGTACTTC. It yields the protein CSAGTWASGAYEQYF.

This clonotype was found once. The gene calls are TRBV15 and TRBJ2-5, with D unresolved. The V end lost 0 bases, the J end lost 5 bases, and 13 bases lay between the germline ends. The germline V gene encodes CDR1 LNHNV and CDR2 YYDKDF (reference sequence). CDR3 length equals 15 residues. The CDR3 DNA follows: TGTGCCACCAGCAGAGATCTCCAAAGGGCTGAGACCCAGTACTTC. The encoded protein is CATSRDLQRAETQYF.

The chain employs TRBV18 and TRBJ1-3; weak D call: TRBD1 (5 bases). V gave up 0 bases and J gave up 1 base, with 7 bases separating them. This CDR3 has 15 residues. Germline values: CDR1 KGHSH, CDR2 LQKENI. CDR3 residues: CASSPPSGSGNTIYF. The CDR3 DNA sequence: TGTGCCAGCTCACCACCCTCAGGGTCTGGAAACACCATATATTTT.

The chain is built from TRBV7-3 and TRBJ2-1; a weak D match, TRBD2 (5 bases). Per the germline V gene, CDR1 is SGHTA and CDR2 is FQGTGA. V was clipped by 8 bases and J by 5 bases, with 13 bases between them. The CDR3 loop spans 13 amino acids. The CDR3 reads CASGTGIHNEQFF. In DNA, the CDR3 is TGTGCCAGCGGAACGGGAATCCACAATGAGCAGTTCTTC.

The chain uses TRBV6-1 and TRBJ1-2; a weak D match, TRBD1 (6 bases). V was trimmed by 7 bases and J by 8 bases, leaving 14 bases between them. The CDR3 extends over 12 amino acids. Germline assignment: CDR1 MNHNS and CDR2 SASEGT. As DNA, the CDR3 is TGTGCCAGCACTCGGGGGGCTGGAGGCTACACCTTC. The encoded protein is CASTRGAGGYTF.

The chain joins TRBV20-1 to TRBJ1-1; D perhaps matches TRBD1 (5 bases). Trimming cost V 1 base and J 1 base, with 16 bases left between them. This CDR3 has 16 residues. Germline V CDR1 and CDR2: DFQATT, SNEGSKA (reference sequence). CDR3 nucleotides: TGCAGTGCTAGAGCAGCCCCGGGACTCAGGAACACTGAAGCTTTCTTT. Translating it yields CSARAAPGLRNTEAFF.

The chain couples TRBV10-2 to TRBJ1-1, with no clear D. Per the germline V gene, CDR1 is WSHSY and CDR2 is SAAADI. This CDR3 has 15 amino acids. Trimming removed 2 bases at V and 0 bases at J, with 10 bases between. CDR3 sequence (DNA): TGCGCCAGCAGTGAGAGGCCCGGGGTGAACACTGAAGCTTTCTTT. Residues: CASSERPGVNTEAFF.

Points on this clonotype: Relative to the germline gene, one junction end is altered; a read error may explain this. The chain carries TRBV7-6 and TRBJ2-3; 13 bases map to TRBD2. Germline loops: CDR1 SGHVS, CDR2 FNYEAQ. The CDR3 loop spans 16 amino acids. CDR3 DNA sequence: TGTGCCAGCAGCTTCAGGACTAGCGGGGGCACGGATACGCAGTATTTT. Its protein is CASSFRTSGGTDTQYF.

The chain combines TRBV10-3 with TRBJ2-1; 8 nucleotides match TRBD1. The V gene's germline CDR1 is ENHRY and CDR2 SYGVKD. The V gene end was trimmed by 0 bases and the J gene end by 2 bases; junction bases not matched to a gene: 3. The CDR3 covers 16 residues. The DNA of the CDR3 is TGTGCCATCAGTGAGTCGACAGGGGCAACCTACAATGAGCAGTTCTTC. Translation: CAISESTGATYNEQFF.

The V gene is TRBV5-6, the J gene TRBJ1-3; D gene uncertain. From germline, CDR1 is SGHDT and CDR2 YYEEEE. This CDR3 is 15 amino acids long. V was cut by 4 bases and J by 4 bases, with 15 bases left in between. The CDR3 here is CASSLSGRWGNTIYF. DNA of the CDR3: TGTGCCAGCAGCCTAAGCGGACGGTGGGGAAACACCATATATTTT.

This clonotype is a singleton in its sample. The genes are TRBV7-3 and TRBJ2-2; no clear D gene. This CDR3 contains 13 residues. Trimming took off 2 bases at V and 8 bases at J, with 9 bases between the two ends. The germline CDR1 and CDR2 sequences are SGHTA and FQGTGA. In nucleotides, the CDR3 is TGTGCCAGCAGCTTAGGTCCCCTGGGGGAGCTGTTTTTT. Translating it yields CASSLGPLGELFF.

Only a few counts were recorded for this clonotype. The genes are TRBV19 and TRBJ2-2, with 8 nucleotides matching TRBD2. V dropped 11 bases and J dropped 0; count of bases not matched to a gene: 8. Germline values: CDR1 LNHDA, CDR2 SQIVND (reference sequence). CDR3 length equals 15 residues. CDR3 nucleotides: TGTGCCTCGGGGCTAGCGGGTGCGAACACCGGGGAGCTGTTTTTT. Translating it yields CASGLAGANTGELFF.

A few counts support this clonotype. V gene TRBV20-1 combines with J gene TRBJ2-5; TRBD2 aligns across 8 bases. This CDR3 has 12 residues. After removal of 7 bases from V and 5 bases from J, the junction contained 6 bases not matched to a gene. Germline V gene lookup returns CDR1 DFQATT and CDR2 SNEGSKA (reference sequence). CDR3: CSVRTGGETQYF. Written as DNA, the CDR3 is TGCAGTGTCCGGACGGGAGGGGAGACCCAGTACTTC.

This rearrangement joins TRBV5-5 to TRBJ1-1, with D possibly TRBD1 on 5 matching bases. CDR3 size: 15 residues. CDR1 is SGHKS and CDR2 is YYEKEE in the germline V gene (reference sequence). The V end lost 3 bases, the J end lost 8 bases, and 20 bases lay between the germline ends. For the CDR3, the DNA is TGTGCCAGCAGCTCCTCCGGGACCACAAAAACAGAAGCTTTCTTT. Translated: CASSSSGTTKTEAFF. The whole variable domain, remainder taken from reference TRBV5-5 and TRBJ1-1, is DAGVTQSPTHLIKTRGQQVTLRCSPISGHKSVSWYQQVLGQGPQFIFQYYEKEERGRGNFPDRFSARQFPNYSSELNVNALLLGDSALYLCASSSSGTTKTEAFFGQGTRLTVV.

This clonotype turned up a few times. This chain connects TRBV6-5 to TRBJ2-1; no clear D. The CDR3 covers 15 residues. V was clipped by 2 bases and J by 8 bases, with 16 bases between them. Per germline, CDR1 MNHEY and CDR2 SVGAGI. This CDR3 is CASSYSAYTNDEQFF. The DNA for the CDR3 is TGTGCCAGCAGTTACAGCGCTTATACGAATGATGAGCAGTTCTTC.

V is TRBV27 and J is TRBJ2-7; 7 nucleotides match TRBD2. CDR1 is MNHEY, CDR2 SMNVEV, per germline (reference sequence). The CDR3 runs to 19 residues. With 7 bases clipped from V and 3 bases from J, the junction kept 24 bases outside the gene matches. CDR3 DNA: TGTGCCAGCACCCTGGCCCCCTACCCCGTGGGGGAGGGCTTCTACGAGCAGTACTTC. This sequence encodes CASTLAPYPVGEGFYEQYF.